Listed below are T cell receptor beta chains from one sample, sequenced in a study of response to subunit inactivated influenza vaccine. TCRdb recomputed calls from the RT-PCR reads with MiXCR, one row per CDR3 protein. The sample consists of a few hundred thousand distinct CDR3 sequences, 21% of them appearing once. The specimen comprised PBMCs from blood, sampled approximately 20 months after vaccination. These receptors all stem from a man aged 50 to 69 who received an inactivated influenza vaccine. CDR3s include the opening cysteine and the closing phenylalanine or tryptophan. Fields, in order: V gene, J gene, D gene, clone size, CDR3 protein, CDR3 DNA. The D gene is left open where the match is weak. Clone size, where shown, is once, few, many, or a class for clones that have expanded.

TRBV24-1	TRBJ2-5	-	-	CATSDILQDQETQYF	TGTGCCACCAGTGACATTCTCCAGGACCAAGAGACCCAGTACTTC
TRBV6-6	TRBJ2-2	-	-	CASALKTGELFF	TGTGCCAGCGCACTGAAGACCGGGGAGCTGTTTTTT
TRBV9	TRBJ2-1	TRBD2	-	CASSVATSSEQFF	TGTGCCAGCAGCGTAGCGACTAGCAGTGAGCAGTTCTTC
TRBV3-1	TRBJ1-4	-	many	CASSHRSEKLFF	TGTGCCAGCAGCCACCGGAGCGAAAAACTGTTTTTT
TRBV28	TRBJ2-5	-	-	CASTKGETQYF	TGTGCCAGCACGAAGGGAGAGACCCAGTACTTC
TRBV3-1	TRBJ2-5	-	few	CASSQDLMGGYETQYF	TGTGCCAGCAGCCAAGATCTGATGGGGGGTTACGAGACCCAGTACTTC
TRBV4-1	TRBJ1-2	-	few	CASSQDSGVGYGYTF	TGCGCCAGCAGCCAAGATAGCGGCGTAGGCTATGGCTACACCTTC
TRBV5-1	TRBJ2-2	TRBD2	few	CASRWTSMSTGELFF	TGCGCCAGCAGGTGGACTAGCATGTCCACCGGGGAGCTGTTTTTT
TRBV7-9	TRBJ2-5	TRBD2	-	CASSSRLAGGETQYF	TGTGCCAGCAGCTCCCGACTAGCGGGAGGGGAGACCCAGTACTTC
TRBV7-2	TRBJ2-7	-	-	CASSPRPSPYEQYF	TGTGCCAGCAGCCCCAGGCCTTCGCCCTACGAGCAGTACTTC
TRBV25-1	TRBJ1-2	-	few	CASSELSVNYGYTF	TGTGCCAGCAGTGAATTGTCGGTTAACTATGGCTACACCTTC
TRBV5-1	TRBJ1-1	-	many	CASSLAGRGWTEAFF	TGCGCCAGCAGCTTGGCCGGTCGGGGGTGGACTGAAGCTTTCTTT
TRBV28	TRBJ1-4	TRBD1	-	CASRSRQGPGVKLFF	TGTGCCAGCAGAAGCCGACAGGGCCCGGGCGTAAAACTGTTTTTT
TRBV6-6	TRBJ1-4	-	-	CASSRSTNEKLFF	TGTGCCAGCAGTCGATCAACTAATGAAAAACTGTTTTTT
TRBV6-2/TRBV6-3	TRBJ1-2	-	-	CASSNYNFGYTF	TGTGCCAGCAGCAATTATAATTTCGGCTACACCTTC
TRBV10-3	TRBJ1-3	-	many	CAISDSTSGNTIYF	TGTGCCATCAGTGATAGTACCTCTGGAAACACCATATATTTT
TRBV20-1	TRBJ1-6	-	few	CSAVRPDPRAPLHF	TGCAGTGCCGTACGACCGGACCCCCGGGCACCCCTCCACTTT
TRBV4-2	TRBJ1-4	TRBD1	many	CASSQEATGLANEKLFF	TGTGCCAGCAGCCAGGAAGCGACAGGGTTGGCTAATGAAAAACTGTTTTTT